This T cell receptor beta chain stems from a study of T cells and Merkel cell carcinoma outcomes. Measured with immunoSEQ multiplex PCR; TCRdb has only the in-frame clones, and not every one. The sample carries several thousand clones, about 92% recorded once. The CDR3 has 15 amino acids. V lost 2 bases and J lost 5; bases outside the gene matches: 6. Germline V gene data show CDR1 as MNHNS and CDR2 as SASEGT. The study's findings and limits: Reportedly, T-cell repertoire with density predicts Merkel cell carcinoma outcomes.

This clone came up once. Its antigen is unidentified. J is TRBJ2-3 and V is TRBV6-1; TRBD1 matches at 8 bases. This TCR derives from a human donor with Merkel cell carcinoma. The sample taken for sequencing was tumor tissue from Merkel cell carcinoma. The CDR3 sequence: CASSEWQGAIDTQYF. CDR3 bases: TGTGCCAGCAGTGAATGGCAGGGGGCAATAGATACGCAGTATTTT.